Presented here are 27 T cell receptor beta chains from one specimen sequenced in a study of T cell repertoires in cytomegalovirus infection. From the reads, TCRdb called clonotypes with MiXCR, one entry per CDR3 protein. The sample includes just under 550,000 distinct CDR3 sequences, approximately 25% seen only once; the top ten take around 14%. The sample consisted of PBMCs. These receptors all stem from a human donor in good health (CMV status not recorded). Some clones in this sample may be carry-over from other donors' samples.

This clonotype came up many times. This CDR3 reads CASSSLLAGVNNEQFF. In DNA form, the CDR3 reads TGTGCCAGCAGTTCCCTACTAGCGGGAGTAAACAATGAGCAGTTCTTC. The chain is built from TRBV6-2 or TRBV6-3 and TRBJ2-1, with 11 bases matching TRBD2. This CDR3 contains 16 residues. With 4 bases clipped from V and 5 bases from J, the junction kept 7 bases outside the gene matches. Germline V gene sequence: CDR1 MNHEY, CDR2 SVGEGT.

In this sample, this clonotype turned up a few times. The CDR3 sequence: CASRYRNTGELFF. The CDR3 DNA reads TGTGCCAGCAGATATCGAAACACCGGGGAGCTGTTTTTT. This sequence joins TRBV12-3 or TRBV12-4 and TRBJ2-2; D not resolved. The CDR3 length is 13 residues. The V and J ends lost 6 bases and 2 bases respectively, with 7 bases between them.

This clonotype appeared a few times. J is TRBJ1-2 and V is TRBV27; D not resolved. CDR1 is MNHEY and CDR2 is SMNVEV in the germline V gene (reference sequence). Between the trimmed V and J ends, which lost 0 bases and 2 bases, there was a span of 10 bases. The CDR3 runs to 15 residues. CDR3 DNA: TGTGCCAGCAGTTTATCCCGTCGTAGGAACTATGGCTACACCTTC. It codes for CASSLSRRRNYGYTF.

The CDR3: CSITRDIEAFF. CDR3 sequence (DNA): TGCAGCATCACCCGGGACATTGAAGCTTTCTTT. The chain recombines TRBV20-1 with TRBJ1-1; D is possibly TRBD1 (6 bases). Per the germline V gene, CDR1 is DFQATT and CDR2 is SNEGSKA (reference sequence). The CDR3 has 11 amino acids.

This rearrangement joins TRBV7-9 to TRBJ2-1, with 13 bases fitting TRBD2. The V gene's germline CDR1 is SEHNR and CDR2 FQNEAQ (reference sequence). The CDR3 runs 14 residues. The trim removed 7 bases at V and 10 bases at J, leaving 7 bases unmatched. Written as DNA, the CDR3 is TGTGCCAGCACCGAAGGACTAGCGGGAGTGGAGCAGTTCTTC. Translating it yields CASTEGLAGVEQFF. Filled out from reference TRBV7-9 and TRBJ2-1, the complete variable domain reads DTGVSQNPRHKITKRGQNVTFRCDPISEHNRLYWYRQTLGQGPEFLTYFQNEAQLEKSRLLSDRFSAERPKGSFSTLEIQRTEQGDSAMYLCASTEGLAGVEQFFGPGTRLTVL.

The chain uses TRBV6-2 or TRBV6-3 and TRBJ1-4; D may be TRBD1 (5 bases). The germline CDR1 and CDR2 sequences are MNHEY and SVGEGT. Trimming left V 2 bases short and J 10 bases short, with 8 bases between. The CDR3 runs to 12 residues. CDR3 residues: CASSYQGGKLFF. CDR3 in DNA: TGTGCCAGCAGTTACCAGGGCGGAAAACTGTTTTTT.

This clonotype occurred many times. V is TRBV7-8 and J is TRBJ2-3; 9 positions agree with TRBD1. V trimming: 5 bases; J trimming: 3 bases; junction bases outside the gene matches: 6. The CDR3 length is 15 residues. In germline, CDR1 is SGHVS, CDR2 FQNEAQ. CDR3 coding DNA: TGTGCCAGCAGCCGTCCGGGACAGGGAACAGATACGCAGTATTTT. Protein sequence: CASSRPGQGTDTQYF. Full variable domain (remainder filled in from reference TRBV7-8 and TRBJ2-3): GAGVSQSPRYKVAKRGQDVALRCDPISGHVSLFWYQQALGQGPEFLTYFQNEAQLDKSGLPSDRFFAERPEGSVSTLKIQRTQQEDSAVYLCASSRPGQGTDTQYFGPGTRLTVL.

The chain combines TRBV9 with TRBJ2-1, with TRBD2 as a possible D gene (6 bases). Between the trimmed V and J ends, which lost 0 bases and 9 bases, there was a span of 19 bases. Germline V CDR1 and CDR2: SGDLS, YYNGEE. The CDR3 is 16 amino acids. CDR3 in DNA: TGTGCCAGCAGCGTAGCCCCAGTTAGGGGTAGCGGTGAGCAGTTCTTC. Translating gives CASSVAPVRGSGEQFF. The variable domain in full, with the rest retrieved from reference TRBV9 and TRBJ2-1, is DSGVTQTPKHLITATGQRVTLRCSPRSGDLSVYWYQQSLDQGLQFLIQYYNGEERAKGNILERFSAQQFPDLHSELNLSSLELGDSALYFCASSVAPVRGSGEQFFGPGTRLTVL.

The V and J genes are TRBV7-9 and TRBJ2-7; the D gene is possibly TRBD2 (5 bases). The germline V and J ends were trimmed by 6 bases and 2 bases, with 14 bases remaining between them. Germline V gene lookup returns CDR1 SEHNR and CDR2 FQNEAQ (reference sequence). This CDR3 spans 14 amino acids. The CDR3 reads CASSHPRDPYEQYF. CDR3 coding DNA: TGTGCCAGCAGTCACCCCCGGGATCCCTACGAGCAGTACTTC.

The chain is built from TRBV6-2 or TRBV6-3 and TRBJ1-5, with 9 positions matching TRBD1. The CDR3 spans 17 residues. Per germline, CDR1 MNHEY and CDR2 SVGEGT. V was clipped by 2 bases and J by 4 bases; unmatched bases: 9. The CDR3 nucleotides read TGTGCCAGCAGTTACCACCCGACAGGGGGATCGAATCAGCCCCAGCATTTT. It yields the protein CASSYHPTGGSNQPQHF.

Points on this clonotype: A much larger clone sits a single nucleotide away, making a read error possible. V usage is TRBV12-3 or TRBV12-4 and J usage is TRBJ2-1, with 7 nucleotides matching TRBD2. The CDR3 consists of 16 residues. The CDR3 DNA reads TGTGCCAGCTCCGGGACTATCGTTGAAATCTACAATGAGCAGCTCTTC. It encodes CASSGTIVEIYNEQLF.

This clonotype showed up many times. This rearrangement joins TRBV7-2 to TRBJ1-1; 7 bases map to TRBD1. The germline V gene has CDR1 SGHTA and CDR2 FQGNSA. Trimming cost V 3 bases and J 4 bases; bases outside gene matches: 5. The CDR3 extends over 14 amino acids. The CDR3 DNA follows: TGTGCCAGCAGCTTTCAACAGGGGTCCACTGAAGCTTTCTTT. Residues: CASSFQQGSTEAFF.

The rearrangement links TRBV12-3 or TRBV12-4 to TRBJ1-3, with D possibly TRBD1 on 6 matching bases. Trimming removed 6 bases from V and 3 bases from J, with 12 bases in between. CDR3 size: 14 residues. Here the CDR3 DNA reads TGTGCCAGCAGCCCTGGACAGATTGGAAACACCATATATTTT. Translating it yields CASSPGQIGNTIYF.

Concerning this clonotype itself: A junction end diverges from the germline sequence, so it may reflect a read error. The chain combines TRBV6-5 with TRBJ1-1; 11 nucleotides align to TRBD1. There are 13 residues in the CDR3. Germline CDR1 reads MNHEY; CDR2 reads SVGAGI. CDR3 in amino acids: CASSYGQGAEPFF. The DNA of the CDR3 is TGTGCCAGCAGCTACGGACAGGGGGCTGAACCTTTCTTT.

J is TRBJ2-1 and V is TRBV6-2 or TRBV6-3, with 13 bases matching TRBD2. The CDR3 is made up of 18 amino acids. Germline CDR1 MNHEY, CDR2 SVGEGT. V lost 5 bases, J lost 4 bases, and 11 bases stayed unmatched. The CDR3 is CASSLTSGRVRGYNEQFF. The DNA for the CDR3 is TGTGCCAGCAGTCTTACTAGCGGGAGGGTCCGTGGGTACAATGAGCAGTTCTTC.

A word on this clonotype: The junction departs from the called germline gene at one end, perhaps through a read error. This chain uses TRBV12-3 or TRBV12-4 with TRBJ1-6; no clear D. This CDR3 has 13 amino acids. The CDR3 is CASSLGIGGSLHF. The CDR3 coding sequence is TGTGCCAGTAGTTTAGGTATCGGAGGTTCCCTCCACTTT.

The chain has TRBV20-1 and TRBJ1-6, with a tentative D call TRBD1 (6 bases). Trimming left V 6 bases short and J 0 bases short, with 12 bases between. The CDR3 has 15 amino acids. Germline CDR1 and CDR2: DFQATT and SNEGSKA (reference sequence). The CDR3 spells CSARTQGSYNSPLHF. In DNA, the CDR3 is TGCAGTGCCCGAACACAGGGCTCCTATAATTCACCCCTCCACTTT.

This clonotype was recorded a few times. The rearrangement uses TRBV4-1 and TRBJ1-1, with no clear D. V was clipped by 3 bases and J by 6 bases, with 11 bases between them. CDR3 length: 13 residues. Germline CDR1 MGHRA, CDR2 YSYEKL. CDR3 nucleotide sequence: TGCGCCAGCAGCCACCTTGGAGCTTCTGAAGCTTTCTTT. Translated: CASSHLGASEAFF.

This clonotype was seen a few times. The chain joins TRBV19 to TRBJ1-1; D may be TRBD1 (5 bases). This CDR3 is 18 amino acids long. Between the trimmed V and J ends, which lost 5 bases and 0 bases, there was a span of 22 bases. Germline assignment: CDR1 LNHDA and CDR2 SQIVND (reference sequence). CDR3 DNA: TGTGCCAGTAGTGGTCGACAGCTGAACCACGCCCTGAACACTGAAGCTTTCTTT. Encoded protein: CASSGRQLNHALNTEAFF. Combining the CDR3 with reference TRBV19 and TRBJ1-1 gives the whole variable domain DGGITQSPKYLFRKEGQNVTLSCEQNLNHDAMYWYRQDPGQGLRLIYYSQIVNDFQKGDIAEGYSVSREKKESFPLTVTSAQKNPTAFYLCASSGRQLNHALNTEAFFGQGTRLTVV.

This clonotype showed up just a few times. V is TRBV20-1 and J is TRBJ2-5; 9 bases are a match to TRBD2. This CDR3 comprises 13 residues. CDR1 DFQATT and CDR2 SNEGSKA come from the germline V gene (reference sequence). After removal of 7 bases from V and 4 bases from J, the junction contained 7 bases not matched to a gene. The CDR3 protein is CSGSGSLRETQYF. The CDR3 DNA sequence: TGCAGTGGTAGCGGGAGTTTGCGAGAGACCCAGTACTTC.

The V gene is TRBV6-1, the J gene TRBJ1-5; 7 bases fit TRBD1. Germline CDR1 MNHNS, CDR2 SASEGT. V lost 4 bases, J lost 2 bases, and 5 bases stayed unmatched. The CDR3 runs to 15 residues. CDR3 coding DNA: TGTGCCAGCAGTGGCCAGGGGGTAGGCAATCAGCCCCAGCATTTT. Encoded protein: CASSGQGVGNQPQHF.

This clonotype was counted at least ten times. This chain links TRBV7-2 with TRBJ2-7; 8 bases are a match to TRBD2. V dropped 4 bases and J dropped 2; count of bases not matched to a gene: 7. The germline gives CDR1 SGHTA, CDR2 FQGNSA. The CDR3 totals 15 residues. CDR3: CASSYRTSRPYEQYF. The CDR3 nucleotides are TGTGCCAGCAGCTACCGGACTAGCCGGCCCTACGAGCAGTACTTC.

This clonotype was found a few times. The chain is built from TRBV12-5 and TRBJ2-2; D is unclear. Looked up from germline, CDR1 is LGHNT and CDR2 is FRNRAP. V lost 6 bases and J lost 0, with 11 bases in between. The CDR3 is 15 residues long. The CDR3 reads CASGSGNANTGELFF. Written as DNA, the CDR3 is TGTGCTAGTGGCTCAGGCAATGCGAACACCGGGGAGCTGTTTTTT.

The chain has TRBV6-2 or TRBV6-3 and TRBJ2-7, with D possibly TRBD1 on 6 matching bases. CDR3 length: 13 residues. Trimming pared 5 bases from V and 4 bases from J, leaving 12 bases between. The germline gives CDR1 MNHEY, CDR2 SVGEGT. CDR3 loop: CASSRTDLYEQYV. Written as DNA, the CDR3 is TGTGCCAGCAGTCGGACAGACCTGTACGAGCAGTACGTC.

V gene TRBV20-1 combines with J gene TRBJ2-4; D may be TRBD2 (6 bases). V lost 1 base to trimming and J lost 6 bases, with 19 bases between them. The V gene's germline CDR1 is DFQATT and CDR2 SNEGSKA (reference sequence). The CDR3 contains 16 residues. The CDR3 region has the DNA TGCAGTGCTAGAGTCGCTCATATAGGCGGGGTAAACATTCAGTACTTC. Encoded protein: CSARVAHIGGVNIQYF.

This clonotype was seen only a few times. The chain has TRBV15 and TRBJ1-4; possibly TRBD1 for D (5 bases). Germline CDR1 is LNHNV and CDR2 is YYDKDF (reference sequence). The CDR3 extends over 11 amino acids. Trimming removed 3 bases at V and 12 bases at J, with 8 bases between. The CDR3 region is CATSSTQELFF. The CDR3 DNA reads TGTGCCACCAGCAGTACACAGGAACTGTTTTTT.

There are many counts of this clonotype. The chain employs TRBV11-2 and TRBJ1-6, with D unclear. V dropped 5 bases and J dropped 8 bases, with 10 bases sitting between them. Germline-derived CDR1 and CDR2 are SGHAT and FQNNGV. This CDR3 contains 13 residues. The CDR3 loop is CASSPPWDSPLHF. The CDR3 nucleotides are TGTGCCAGCAGCCCCCCCTGGGATTCACCCCTCCACTTT.